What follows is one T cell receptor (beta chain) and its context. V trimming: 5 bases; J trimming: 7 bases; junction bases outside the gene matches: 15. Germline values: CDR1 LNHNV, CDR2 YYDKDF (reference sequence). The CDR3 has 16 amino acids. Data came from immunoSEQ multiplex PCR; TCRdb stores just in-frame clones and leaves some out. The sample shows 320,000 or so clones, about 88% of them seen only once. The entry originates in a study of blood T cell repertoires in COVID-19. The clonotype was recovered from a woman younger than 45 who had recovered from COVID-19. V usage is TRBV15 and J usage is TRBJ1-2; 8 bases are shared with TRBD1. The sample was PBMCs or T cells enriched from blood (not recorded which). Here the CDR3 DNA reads TGTGCCACCAGCTCCCATATAGACAGGGGCAGGGGTGGCTACACCTTC. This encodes CATSSHIDRGRGGYTF.